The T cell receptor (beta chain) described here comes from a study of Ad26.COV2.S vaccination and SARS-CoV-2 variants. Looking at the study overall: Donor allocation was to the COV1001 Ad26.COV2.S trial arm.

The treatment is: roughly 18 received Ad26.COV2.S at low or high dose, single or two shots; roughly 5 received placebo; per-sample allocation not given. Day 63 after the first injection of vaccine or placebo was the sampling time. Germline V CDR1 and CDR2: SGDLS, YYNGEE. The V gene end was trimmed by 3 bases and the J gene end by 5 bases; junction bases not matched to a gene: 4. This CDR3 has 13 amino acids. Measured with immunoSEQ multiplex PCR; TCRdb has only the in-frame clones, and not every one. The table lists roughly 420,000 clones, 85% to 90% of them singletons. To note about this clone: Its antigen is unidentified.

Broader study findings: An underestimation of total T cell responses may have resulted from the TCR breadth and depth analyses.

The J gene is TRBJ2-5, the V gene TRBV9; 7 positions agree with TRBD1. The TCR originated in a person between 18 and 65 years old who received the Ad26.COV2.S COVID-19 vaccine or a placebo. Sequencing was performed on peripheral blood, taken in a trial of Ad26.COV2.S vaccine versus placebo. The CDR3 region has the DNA TGTGCCAGCAGCGAGACAGGGCGGGAGACCCAGTACTTC. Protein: CASSETGRETQYF.